This T cell receptor (beta chain) was recovered during a study of T cell changes during pregnancy in multiple sclerosis. Trimming took off 3 bases at V and 1 base at J, with 6 bases between the two ends. Germline assignment: CDR1 ENHRY and CDR2 SYGVKD. This CDR3 region has 13 residues. There are a few counts of this clone. The assay was immunoSEQ multiplex PCR, and TCRdb's table has in-frame clones only and misses some. The data hold approximately 53,000 clones, with around 90% observed a single time. The chain couples TRBV10-3 to TRBJ1-1, with D possibly TRBD1 on 6 matching bases. The receptor was derived from a female donor in good health, enrolled as a control in a pregnancy study. Specimen: CD4+ T cells from peripheral blood mononuclear cells, collected after pregnancy. The CDR3: CAISEQGNTEAFF. CDR3 sequence (DNA): TGTGCCATCAGTGAACAGGGGAACACTGAAGCTTTCTTT.